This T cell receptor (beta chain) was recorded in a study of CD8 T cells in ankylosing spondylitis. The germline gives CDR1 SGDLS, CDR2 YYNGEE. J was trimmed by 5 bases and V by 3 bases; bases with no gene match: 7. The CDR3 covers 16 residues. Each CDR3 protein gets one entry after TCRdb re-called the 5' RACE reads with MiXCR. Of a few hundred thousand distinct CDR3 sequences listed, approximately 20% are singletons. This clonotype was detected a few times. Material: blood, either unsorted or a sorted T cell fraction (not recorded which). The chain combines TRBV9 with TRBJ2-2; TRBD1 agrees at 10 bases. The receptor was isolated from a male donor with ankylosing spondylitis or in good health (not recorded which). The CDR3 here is CASSGTGTGVTGELFF. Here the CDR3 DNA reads TGTGCCAGCAGCGGCACTGGGACAGGGGTTACCGGGGAGCTGTTTTTT.